This T cell receptor beta chain was found in a study of blood T cell repertoires in COVID-19. This CDR3 has 10 residues. Trimming removed 8 bases from V and 7 bases from J, with 5 bases in between. Germline V gives CDR1 MNHEY, CDR2 SVGAGI. In its sample, this clone was seen a few times. Generated by immunoSEQ multiplex PCR, the TCRdb table keeps only in-frame clones and is missing some. Of about 370,000 clones in the sample, roughly nine tenths are singletons; the top ten hold about 3%. The sample comprised peripheral blood. The sequence was collected from a woman in her 30s with COVID-19, enrolled during active disease. V gene TRBV6-5 combines with J gene TRBJ2-2; D may be TRBD2 (5 bases). The chain's CDR3 is CASGSGELFF. CDR3 sequence (DNA): TGTGCCAGCGGGAGCGGGGAGCTGTTTTTT.